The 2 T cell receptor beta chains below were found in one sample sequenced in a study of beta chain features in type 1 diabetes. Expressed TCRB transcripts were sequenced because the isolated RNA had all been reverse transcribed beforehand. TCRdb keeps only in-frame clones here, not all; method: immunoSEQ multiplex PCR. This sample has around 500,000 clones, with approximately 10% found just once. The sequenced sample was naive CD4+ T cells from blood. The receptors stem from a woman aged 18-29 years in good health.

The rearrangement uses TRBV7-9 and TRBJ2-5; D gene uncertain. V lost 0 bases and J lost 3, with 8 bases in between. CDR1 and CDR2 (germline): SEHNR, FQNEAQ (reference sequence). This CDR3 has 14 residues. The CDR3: CASSLARPEETQYF. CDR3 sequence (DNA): TGTGCCAGCAGCTTAGCACGGCCGGAAGAGACCCAGTACTTC. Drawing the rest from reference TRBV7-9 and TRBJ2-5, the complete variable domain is DTGVSQNPRHKITKRGQNVTFRCDPISEHNRLYWYRQTLGQGPEFLTYFQNEAQLEKSRLLSDRFSAERPKGSFSTLEIQRTEQGDSAMYLCASSLARPEETQYFGPGTRLLVL.

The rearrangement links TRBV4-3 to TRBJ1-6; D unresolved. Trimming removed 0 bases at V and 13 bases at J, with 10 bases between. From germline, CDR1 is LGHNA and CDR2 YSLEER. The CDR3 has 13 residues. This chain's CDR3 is CASSQETVSPLHF. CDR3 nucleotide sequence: TGCGCCAGCAGCCAAGAGACGGTATCGCCCCTCCACTTT.